A selection of T cell receptor beta chains follows, all from one sample in a study of cytomegalovirus exposure and HLA in healthy donors. The data were produced by immunoSEQ multiplex PCR, yet TCRdb's version contains in-frame clones alone and is incomplete. The sample shows over 100,000 clones, over 75% of them seen only once. The sample consisted of PBMCs. Receptor source: a woman between 18 and 30 years old in good health and CMV-seropositive. Each CDR3 is given with its conserved first and last residue. A D gene is named only where the DNA matches it firmly. Clone size, where shown, is once, few, many, or a class for clones that have expanded.

j_call clone_size v_call d_call cdr3_aa cdr3_nt
TRBJ1-2 . TRBV13 . CASSFPTENHNYGYTF TGTGCCAGCAGCTTCCCGACAGAAAACCATAACTATGGCTACACCTTC
TRBJ2-2 once TRBV6-1 TRBD1 CASSRQGARWELFF TGTGCCAGCAGCCGGCAGGGGGCGCGGTGGGAGCTGTTTTTT
TRBJ1-3 few TRBV4-1 . CASSQVPQGFSGNTIYF TGCGCCAGCAGCCAAGTTCCCCAGGGTTTCTCTGGAAACACCATATATTTT
TRBJ2-1 . TRBV9 . CASRGAEGEQFF TGTGCCAGCCGCGGGGCCGAGGGTGAGCAGTTCTTC
TRBJ1-1 . TRBV5-8 . CASSPRGGAYTEAFF TGTGCCAGCAGCCCGCGGGGGGGGGCCTACACTGAAGCTTTCTTT
TRBJ1-6 . TRBV5-1 TRBD1 CASSLQQGGNNSPLHF TGCGCCAGCAGCTTGCAGCAGGGGGGAAATAATTCACCCCTCCACTTT
TRBJ1-4 . TRBV5-1 . CASSERAREKLFF TGCGCCAGCAGCGAAAGAGCGAGGGAAAAACTGTTTTTT
TRBJ2-7 . TRBV20-1 . CSASSNHEQYF TGCAGTGCTAGCAGTAACCACGAGCAGTACTTC
TRBJ1-2 . TRBV2 TRBD1 CASKPGQGADGYTF TGTGCCAGTAAGCCGGGACAGGGGGCCGATGGCTACACCTTC
TRBJ1-6 . TRBV5-1 TRBD1 CASGTGTGHSPLHF TGCGCCAGCGGCACCGGGACAGGGCATTCACCCCTCCACTTT
TRBJ2-1 . TRBV30 TRBD2 CARSSGLALVGEQFF TGTGCCAGGTCGTCGGGACTAGCGCTTGTGGGTGAGCAGTTCTTC
TRBJ2-7 . TRBV19 . CASSPRVSNYEQYF TGTGCCAGTAGTCCGCGGGTCTCAAACTACGAGCAGTACTTC
TRBJ1-1 . TRBV29-1 . CSVERQTNTEAFF TGCAGCGTCGAGAGACAGACGAACACTGAAGCTTTCTTT
TRBJ2-6 once TRBV7-2 TRBD2 CASSLGGAFSGANVLTF TGTGCCAGCAGCTTGGGAGGGGCCTTCTCTGGGGCCAACGTCCTGACTTTC
TRBJ1-5 . TRBV19 TRBD1 CASSSGQGALPQHF TGTGCCAGTAGTTCAGGACAGGGGGCTCTGCCCCAGCATTTT
TRBJ2-3 . TRBV5-4 TRBD2 CASSLATTGGEDTQYF TGTGCCAGCAGCTTGGCCACGACGGGAGGGGAAGATACGCAGTATTTT
TRBJ2-7 . TRBV27 . CASSGQDSSYEQYF TGTGCCAGCAGTGGGCAAGACAGTTCCTACGAGCAGTACTTC
TRBJ1-1 once TRBV5-1 . CASSLRVTNTEAFF TGCGCCAGCAGCCTCAGGGTAACGAACACTGAAGCTTTCTTT
TRBJ1-2 once TRBV27 . CASSFKSANYGYTF TGTGCCAGCAGTTTCAAGTCAGCTAACTATGGCTACACCTTC
TRBJ1-2 . TRBV7-9 . CASSNGQIRPYGYTF TGTGCCAGCAGCAATGGACAAATAAGACCCTATGGCTACACCTTC
TRBJ2-7 . TRBV10-3 TRBD1 CAISELGQGNYEQYF TGTGCCATCAGTGAATTGGGACAGGGAAACTACGAGCAGTACTTC
TRBJ2-7 . TRBV7-3 . CASSAQPGYEQYF TGTGCCAGCAGCGCTCAACCAGGCTACGAGCAGTACTTC
TRBJ2-1 . TRBV5-6 TRBD1 CASIQGQSYNEQFF TGTGCCAGCATACAGGGGCAGAGTTACAATGAGCAGTTCTTC
TRBJ1-4 . TRBV7-2 TRBD1 CASSSIDRGFEKLFF TGTGCCAGCAGCTCCATCGACAGGGGCTTTGAGAAACTGTTTTTT
TRBJ2-3 . TRBV7-9 . CASSPGIIRADTQYF TGTGCCAGCAGCCCCGGCATCATCAGGGCAGATACGCAGTATTTT
TRBJ1-1 . TRBV28 . CASRQYTEAFF TGTGCCAGTAGACAGTACACTGAAGCTTTCTTT
TRBJ1-2 . TRBV27 . CASSLRGGGGYTF TGTGCCAGCAGTTTAAGGGGAGGGGGTGGCTACACCTTC
TRBJ1-6 once TRBV7-3 TRBD1 CASQGGGTPYNSPLHF TGTGCCAGCCAGGGGGGTGGTACTCCCTATAATTCACCCCTCCACTTT
TRBJ2-7 . TRBV30 . CAWSHPRRSYEQYF TGTGCCTGGAGCCACCCGAGGCGCTCCTACGAGCAGTACTTC